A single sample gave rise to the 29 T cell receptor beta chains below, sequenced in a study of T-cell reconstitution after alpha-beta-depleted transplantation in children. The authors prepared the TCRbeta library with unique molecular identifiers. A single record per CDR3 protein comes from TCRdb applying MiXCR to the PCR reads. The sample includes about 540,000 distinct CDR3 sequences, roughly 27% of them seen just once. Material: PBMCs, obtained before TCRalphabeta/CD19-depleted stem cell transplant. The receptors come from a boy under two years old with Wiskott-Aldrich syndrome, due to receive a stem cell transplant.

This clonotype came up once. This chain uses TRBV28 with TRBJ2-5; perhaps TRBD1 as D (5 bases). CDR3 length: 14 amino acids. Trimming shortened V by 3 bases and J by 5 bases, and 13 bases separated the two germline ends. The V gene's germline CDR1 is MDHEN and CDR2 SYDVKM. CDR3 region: CASSLVGRRETQYF. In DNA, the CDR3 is TGTGCCAGCAGTTTGGTGGGGCGTAGGGAGACCCAGTACTTC.

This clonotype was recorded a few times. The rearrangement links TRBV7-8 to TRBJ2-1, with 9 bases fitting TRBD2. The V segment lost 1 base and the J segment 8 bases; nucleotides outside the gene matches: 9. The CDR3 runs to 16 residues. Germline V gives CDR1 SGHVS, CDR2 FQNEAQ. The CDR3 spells CASSLVKREALYEQFF. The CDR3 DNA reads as TGTGCCAGCAGCTTAGTAAAGCGGGAGGCTTTGTATGAGCAGTTCTTC.

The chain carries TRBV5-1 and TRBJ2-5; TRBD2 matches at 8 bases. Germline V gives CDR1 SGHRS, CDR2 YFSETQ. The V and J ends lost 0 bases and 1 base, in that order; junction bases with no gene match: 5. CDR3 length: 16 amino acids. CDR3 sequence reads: CASSLEAGVGQETQYF. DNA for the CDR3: TGCGCCAGCAGCTTGGAAGCGGGAGTCGGCCAAGAGACCCAGTACTTC. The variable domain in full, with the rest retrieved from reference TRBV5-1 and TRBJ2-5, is KAGVTQTPRYLIKTRGQQVTLSCSPISGHRSVSWYQQTPGQGLQFLFEYFSETQRNKGNFPGRFSGRQFSNSRSEMNVSTLELGDSALYLCASSLEAGVGQETQYFGPGTRLLVL.

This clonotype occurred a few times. The CDR3 is CASSAQLAINEQFF. Written as DNA, the CDR3 is TGTGCCAGCAGCGCACAACTAGCGATCAATGAGCAGTTCTTC. The genes are TRBV9 and TRBJ2-1; 7 bases are shared with TRBD2. The germline V gene encodes CDR1 SGDLS and CDR2 YYNGEE. The V segment lost 3 bases and the J segment 6 bases; nucleotides outside the gene matches: 6. The length of the CDR3 is 14 residues.

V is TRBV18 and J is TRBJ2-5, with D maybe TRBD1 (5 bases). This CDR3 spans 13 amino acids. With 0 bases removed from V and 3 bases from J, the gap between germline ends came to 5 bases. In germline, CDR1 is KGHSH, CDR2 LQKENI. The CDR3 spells CASSPPGEETQYF. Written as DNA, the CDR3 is TGTGCCAGCTCACCACCAGGGGAAGAGACCCAGTACTTC.

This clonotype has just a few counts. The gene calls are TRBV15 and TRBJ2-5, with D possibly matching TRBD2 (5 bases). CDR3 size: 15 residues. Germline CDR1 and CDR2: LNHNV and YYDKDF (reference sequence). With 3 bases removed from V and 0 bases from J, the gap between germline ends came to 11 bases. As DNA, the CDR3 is TGTGCCACCAGCAGTGGAGGATGGTACCAAGAGACCCAGTACTTC. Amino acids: CATSSGGWYQETQYF.

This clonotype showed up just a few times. CDR3 residues: CASSEIQGTGPRSEQFF. The CDR3 DNA reads TGTGCCAGCAGTGAAATACAGGGGACAGGACCCAGGAGTGAGCAGTTCTTC. The rearrangement joins TRBV6-1 to TRBJ2-1; 8 bases are shared with TRBD1. Trimming took 2 bases from V and 9 from J; bases not matched to a gene: 15. From germline, CDR1 is MNHNS and CDR2 SASEGT. The CDR3 is 17 amino acids.

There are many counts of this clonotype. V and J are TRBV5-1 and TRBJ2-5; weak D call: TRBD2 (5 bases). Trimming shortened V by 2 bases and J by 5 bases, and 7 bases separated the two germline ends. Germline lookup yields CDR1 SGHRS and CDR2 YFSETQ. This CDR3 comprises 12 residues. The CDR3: CASSFPGETQYF. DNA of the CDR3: TGCGCCAGCAGCTTCCCGGGGGAGACCCAGTACTTC.

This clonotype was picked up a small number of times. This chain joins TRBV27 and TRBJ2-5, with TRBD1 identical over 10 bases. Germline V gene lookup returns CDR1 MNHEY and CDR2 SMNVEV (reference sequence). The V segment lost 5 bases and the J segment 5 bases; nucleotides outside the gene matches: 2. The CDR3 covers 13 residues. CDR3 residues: CASSPTGGETQYF. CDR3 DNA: TGTGCCAGCAGTCCGACAGGGGGCGAGACCCAGTACTTC.

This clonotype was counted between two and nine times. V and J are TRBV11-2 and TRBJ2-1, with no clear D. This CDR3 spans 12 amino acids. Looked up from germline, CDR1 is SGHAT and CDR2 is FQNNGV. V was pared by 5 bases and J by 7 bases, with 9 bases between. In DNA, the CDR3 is TGTGCCAGCAGCCACGTGCAAAATGAGCAGTTCTTC. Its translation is CASSHVQNEQFF.

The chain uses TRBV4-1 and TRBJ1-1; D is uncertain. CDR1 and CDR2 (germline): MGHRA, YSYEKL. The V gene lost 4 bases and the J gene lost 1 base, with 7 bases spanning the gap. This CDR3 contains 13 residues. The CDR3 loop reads CASSPCSNTEAFF. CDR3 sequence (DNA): TGCGCCAGCAGCCCCTGCTCGAACACTGAAGCTTTCTTT.

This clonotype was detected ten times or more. The DNA of the CDR3 is TGCGCCAGCAGCCTTAAGACCGGGACAGCATTTATTCCCTACGAGCAGTACTTC. Protein sequence: CASSLKTGTAFIPYEQYF. This chain links TRBV5-1 with TRBJ2-7, with 7 nucleotides matching TRBD1. V dropped 4 bases and J dropped 2; count of bases not matched to a gene: 18. Germline loops: CDR1 SGHRS, CDR2 YFSETQ. CDR3 length: 18 amino acids.

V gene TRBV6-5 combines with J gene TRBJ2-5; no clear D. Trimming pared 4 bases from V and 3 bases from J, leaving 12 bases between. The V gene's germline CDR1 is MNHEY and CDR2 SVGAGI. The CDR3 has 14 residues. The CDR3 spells CASSSTGPEETQYF. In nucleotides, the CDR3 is TGTGCCAGCAGTTCAACTGGACCAGAAGAGACCCAGTACTTC.

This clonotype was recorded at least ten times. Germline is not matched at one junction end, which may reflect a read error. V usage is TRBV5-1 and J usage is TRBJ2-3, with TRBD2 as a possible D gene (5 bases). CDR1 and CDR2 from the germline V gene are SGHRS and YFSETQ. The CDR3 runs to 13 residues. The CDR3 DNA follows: TGTGCCAGCAGCCGCTCGGGAACAGATACGCAGTATTTT. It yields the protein CASSRSGTDTQYF.

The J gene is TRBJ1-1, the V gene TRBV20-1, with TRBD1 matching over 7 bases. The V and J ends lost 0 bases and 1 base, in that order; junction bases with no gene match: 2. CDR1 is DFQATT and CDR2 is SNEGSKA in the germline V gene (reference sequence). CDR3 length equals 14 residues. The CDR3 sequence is CSAREDRRNTEAFF. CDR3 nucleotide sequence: TGCAGTGCTAGAGAGGACAGGCGGAACACTGAAGCTTTCTTT.

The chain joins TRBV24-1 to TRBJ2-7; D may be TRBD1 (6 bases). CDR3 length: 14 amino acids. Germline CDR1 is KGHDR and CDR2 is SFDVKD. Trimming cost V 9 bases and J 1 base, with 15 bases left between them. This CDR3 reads CATPGTTPSYEQYF. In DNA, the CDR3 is TGTGCCACCCCCGGGACAACCCCTTCCTACGAGCAGTACTTC.

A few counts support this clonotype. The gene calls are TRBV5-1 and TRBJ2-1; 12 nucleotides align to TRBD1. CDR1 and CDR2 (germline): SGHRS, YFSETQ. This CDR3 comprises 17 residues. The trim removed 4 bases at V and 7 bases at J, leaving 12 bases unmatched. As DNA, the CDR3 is TGCGCCAGCAGCAAATCCCCCGGGACAGGGGGCAAGAATGAGCAGTTCTTC. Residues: CASSKSPGTGGKNEQFF.

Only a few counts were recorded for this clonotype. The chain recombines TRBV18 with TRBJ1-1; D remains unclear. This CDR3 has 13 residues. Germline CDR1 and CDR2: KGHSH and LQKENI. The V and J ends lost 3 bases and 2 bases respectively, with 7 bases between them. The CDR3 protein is CASSPGSNTEAFF. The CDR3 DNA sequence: TGTGCCAGCTCACCGGGCAGCAACACTGAAGCTTTCTTT.

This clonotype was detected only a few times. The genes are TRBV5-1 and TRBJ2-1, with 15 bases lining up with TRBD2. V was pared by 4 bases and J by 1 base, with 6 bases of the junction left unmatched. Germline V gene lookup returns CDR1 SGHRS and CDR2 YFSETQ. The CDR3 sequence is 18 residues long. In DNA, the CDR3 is TGCGCCAGCAGCCTGGGACTAGCGGGAGGAATTTCCTACAATGAGCAGTTCTTC. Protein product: CASSLGLAGGISYNEQFF.

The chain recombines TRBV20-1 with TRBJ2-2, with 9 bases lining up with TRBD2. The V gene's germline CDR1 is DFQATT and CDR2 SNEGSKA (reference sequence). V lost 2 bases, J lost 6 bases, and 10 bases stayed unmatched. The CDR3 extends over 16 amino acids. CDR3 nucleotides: TGCAGTGCTAGAAGTAATAGCGGGAGTTCTTCCGGGGAGCTGTTTTTT. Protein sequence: CSARSNSGSSSGELFF.

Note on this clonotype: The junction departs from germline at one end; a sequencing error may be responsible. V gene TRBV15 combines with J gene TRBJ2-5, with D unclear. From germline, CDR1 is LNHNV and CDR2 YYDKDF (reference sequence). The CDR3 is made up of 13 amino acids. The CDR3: CAASRSRQETQYF. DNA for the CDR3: TGTGCCGCCAGCAGGAGTCGGCAAGAGACCCAGTACTTC.

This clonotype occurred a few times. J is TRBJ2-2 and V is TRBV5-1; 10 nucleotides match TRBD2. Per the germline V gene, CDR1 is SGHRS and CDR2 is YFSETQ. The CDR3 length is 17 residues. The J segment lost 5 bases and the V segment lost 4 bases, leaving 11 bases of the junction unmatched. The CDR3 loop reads CASSPGQLAGWTGELFF. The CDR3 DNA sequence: TGCGCCAGCAGCCCTGGACAACTAGCGGGATGGACCGGGGAGCTGTTTTTT. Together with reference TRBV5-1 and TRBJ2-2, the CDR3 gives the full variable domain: KAGVTQTPRYLIKTRGQQVTLSCSPISGHRSVSWYQQTPGQGLQFLFEYFSETQRNKGNFPGRFSGRQFSNSRSEMNVSTLELGDSALYLCASSPGQLAGWTGELFFGEGSRLTVL.

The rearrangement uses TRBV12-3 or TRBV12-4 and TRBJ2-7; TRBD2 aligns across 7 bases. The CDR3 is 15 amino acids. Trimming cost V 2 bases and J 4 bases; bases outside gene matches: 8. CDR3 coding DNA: TGTGCCAGCAGTTTAAAGGCGGGAGTATGGTACGAGCAGTACTTC. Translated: CASSLKAGVWYEQYF.

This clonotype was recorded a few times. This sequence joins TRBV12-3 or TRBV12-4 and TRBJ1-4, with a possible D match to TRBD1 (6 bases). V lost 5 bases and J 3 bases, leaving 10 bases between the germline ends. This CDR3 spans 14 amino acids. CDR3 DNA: TGTGCCAGCAGTCCCGGACAGTCTAATGAAAAACTGTTTTTT. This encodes CASSPGQSNEKLFF.

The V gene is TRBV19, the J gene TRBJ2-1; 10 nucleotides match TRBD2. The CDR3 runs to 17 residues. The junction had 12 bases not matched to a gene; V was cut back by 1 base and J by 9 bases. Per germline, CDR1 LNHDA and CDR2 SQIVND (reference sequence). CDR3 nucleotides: TGTGCCAGTAGTATAGGGGGCGGCCTAGCGGGAGCGGTTGAGCAGTTCTTC. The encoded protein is CASSIGGGLAGAVEQFF.

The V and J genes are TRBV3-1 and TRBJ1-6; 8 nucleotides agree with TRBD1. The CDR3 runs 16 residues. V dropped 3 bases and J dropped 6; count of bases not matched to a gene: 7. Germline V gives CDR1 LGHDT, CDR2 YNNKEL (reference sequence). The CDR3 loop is CASSQTVTGVNSPLHF. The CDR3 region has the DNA TGTGCCAGCAGCCAGACCGTGACAGGGGTTAATTCACCCCTCCACTTT.

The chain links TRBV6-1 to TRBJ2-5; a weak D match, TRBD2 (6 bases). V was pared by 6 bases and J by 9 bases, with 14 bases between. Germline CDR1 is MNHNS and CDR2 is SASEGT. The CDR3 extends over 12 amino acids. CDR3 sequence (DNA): TGTGCCAGCAGAGCGGGTGGGGTGCCCCAGTACTTC. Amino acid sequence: CASRAGGVPQYF.

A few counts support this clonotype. The CDR3 coding sequence is TGTGCCAGCAGTTTGGGTGGGGGTATCGCCTACGAGCAGTACTTC. It yields the protein CASSLGGGIAYEQYF. This chain joins TRBV27 and TRBJ2-7; TRBD1 or TRBD2 may be the D gene (5 bases each). The germline V and J ends were trimmed by 3 bases and 2 bases, with 14 bases remaining between them. This CDR3 region has 15 residues. Germline V gene sequence: CDR1 MNHEY, CDR2 SMNVEV (reference sequence).

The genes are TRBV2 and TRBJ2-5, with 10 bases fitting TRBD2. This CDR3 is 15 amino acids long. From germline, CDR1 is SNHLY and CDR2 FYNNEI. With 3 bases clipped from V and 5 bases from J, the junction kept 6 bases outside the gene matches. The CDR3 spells CASSEGGLAAETQYF. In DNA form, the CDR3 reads TGTGCCAGCAGTGAGGGTGGACTAGCGGCGGAGACCCAGTACTTC.